This record covers a single T cell receptor (beta chain). No antigen is known for it. The source of the sample is a study of untreated major depressive disorder. General study points: CD4+ T cells from depressed patients used TRBV05-01 (Vbeta 5.1) more often than controls.

Sequencing was performed with immunoSEQ multiplex PCR; in TCRdb, only in-frame clones are kept and a portion is missing. Here the sample spans some 27,000 clones, approximately 91% being singletons. Every depressed patient was matched in pairs with a non-depressed control on sex, age, current smoking status and body mass index. The donors were all European-descended. Each donor gave approximately 28 ml of EDTA blood. Magnetic negative selection enriched CD4+ T cells from thawed PBMCs. CDR1 and CDR2 from the germline V gene are SGHNT and YYREEE (reference sequence). The V gene lost 1 base and the J gene lost 4 bases, with 11 bases spanning the gap. The CDR3 length is 14 residues.

The specimen sequenced was CD4+ T cells from PBMCs. This receptor was identified in a woman aged 25 to 45 with major depressive disorder. This sequence joins TRBV5-4 and TRBJ1-1; possibly TRBD1 for D (5 bases). For the CDR3, the DNA is TGTGCCAGCAGCTTGATCTGGGGCACCACTGAAGCTTTCTTT. Protein: CASSLIWGTTEAFF.